These 21 T cell receptor beta chains were sequenced from one sample in a study of blood T cell repertoires in COVID-19. Using immunoSEQ multiplex PCR, the repertoire was profiled, and TCRdb retains in-frame clones only, with some absent. This table holds about 480,000 clones, roughly 90% found once. The specimen sequenced was PBMCs or T cells enriched from blood (not recorded which). These TCRs come from a woman in her 40s who had recovered from COVID-19.

This clone was picked up a small number of times. The J gene is TRBJ1-2, the V gene TRBV18, with 7 nucleotides matching TRBD1. Unmatched junction bases numbered 17, after V lost 3 bases and J lost 7 bases. The CDR3 runs to 17 residues. Germline loops: CDR1 KGHSH, CDR2 LQKENI. DNA for the CDR3: TGTGCCAGCTCACCTAGGCACCCTCGACAGGGCATAGGTGGCTACACCTTC. It is translated as CASSPRHPRQGIGGYTF. Together with reference TRBV18 and TRBJ1-2, the CDR3 gives the full variable domain: NAGVMQNPRHLVRRRGQEARLRCSPMKGHSHVYWYRQLPEEGLKFMVYLQKENIIDESGMPKERFSAEFPKEGPSILRIQQVVRGDSAAYFCASSPRHPRQGIGGYTFGSGTRLTVV.

V and J are TRBV5-1 and TRBJ2-1; TRBD2 might be the D (5 bases). V dropped 0 bases and J dropped 9 bases, with 10 bases sitting between them. The CDR3 spans 13 residues. Germline V gene data show CDR1 as SGHRS and CDR2 as YFSETQ. As DNA, the CDR3 is TGCGCCAGCAGCTTGGTGGGAGTGGCTGAGCAGTTCTTC. This codes for CASSLVGVAEQFF. The complete variable domain, with remaining parts taken from reference TRBV5-1 and TRBJ2-1, reads KAGVTQTPRYLIKTRGQQVTLSCSPISGHRSVSWYQQTPGQGLQFLFEYFSETQRNKGNFPGRFSGRQFSNSRSEMNVSTLELGDSALYLCASSLVGVAEQFFGPGTRLTVL.

The chain combines TRBV10-1 with TRBJ2-3; 11 nucleotides match TRBD2. CDR1 WNHNN and CDR2 SYGVQD come from the germline V gene (reference sequence). CDR3 length: 18 residues. J was trimmed by 0 bases and V by 5 bases; bases with no gene match: 10. The CDR3 nucleotides are TGCGCCAGCAGTAAAGGACTAGCGGGTCCGCCTAGCACAGATACGCAGTATTTT. Residues: CASSKGLAGPPSTDTQYF.

The J gene is TRBJ2-5, the V gene TRBV5-1, with 8 bases aligning to TRBD2. Germline V lookup: CDR1 SGHRS, CDR2 YFSETQ. The junction had 9 bases not matched to a gene; V was cut back by 0 bases and J by 5 bases. The CDR3 has 16 amino acids. The CDR3 loop reads CASSLDPGLGSETQYF. The CDR3 nucleotides read TGCGCCAGCAGCTTGGATCCGGGACTAGGCAGTGAGACCCAGTACTTC.

The J gene is TRBJ1-2, the V gene TRBV5-1; possible D gene TRBD1, 5 bases. V shed 4 bases and J shed 4 bases, with 14 bases lying between them. CDR1 and CDR2 from the germline V gene are SGHRS and YFSETQ. This CDR3 region has 14 residues. The CDR3 nucleotides read TGCGCCAGCAGCATCGACAGTCAATCCTATGGCTACACCTTC. Protein: CASSIDSQSYGYTF.

The chain is built from TRBV28 and TRBJ1-2; TRBD1 is a possible D gene (6 bases). V dropped 6 bases and J dropped 6 bases, with 11 bases sitting between them. This CDR3 is 12 amino acids long. Looked up from germline, CDR1 is MDHEN and CDR2 is SYDVKM. CDR3 amino acids: CASSEDRHGYTF. The CDR3 DNA reads TGTGCCAGCAGCGAGGACAGACATGGCTACACCTTC.

The chain links TRBV15 to TRBJ1-2; tentative D call: TRBD1 (5 bases). The CDR3 contains 15 residues. The V and J ends lost 1 base and 0 bases respectively, with 9 bases between them. Germline-derived CDR1 and CDR2 are LNHNV and YYDKDF (reference sequence). In DNA form, the CDR3 reads TGTGCCACCAGCAGAGGGAGACAGCCTAACTATGGCTACACCTTC. The encoded protein is CATSRGRQPNYGYTF.

The chain carries TRBV2 and TRBJ1-5; tentatively, D is TRBD1 (6 bases). Per the germline V gene, CDR1 is SNHLY and CDR2 is FYNNEI. The V end lost 10 bases, the J end lost 5 bases, and 15 bases lay between the germline ends. This CDR3 contains 13 residues. CDR3 region: CATRTENHQPQHF. The DNA of the CDR3 is TGTGCCACCCGGACAGAAAACCATCAGCCCCAGCATTTT.

Only one count was recorded for this clone. The chain joins TRBV7-2 to TRBJ2-7; possibly TRBD2 for D (5 bases). The CDR3 loop spans 17 amino acids. CDR1 SGHTA and CDR2 FQGNSA come from the germline V gene. With 3 bases removed from V and 0 bases from J, the gap between germline ends came to 18 bases. CDR3 amino acids: CASSFMPTEGSSYEQYF. The CDR3 DNA follows: TGTGCCAGCAGCTTTATGCCCACTGAGGGTAGCTCCTACGAGCAGTACTTC.

The CDR3 sequence: CATSAGYNEQFF. The CDR3 DNA reads as TGCGCCACCTCGGCCGGGTACAATGAGCAGTTCTTC. The V and J genes are TRBV4-3 and TRBJ2-1; D unresolved. CDR1 LGHNA and CDR2 YSLEER come from the germline V gene. The CDR3 totals 12 residues. Trimming shortened V by 10 bases and J by 4 bases, and 11 bases separated the two germline ends.

The CDR3 protein is CASSQVIKGKSYNEQFF. The CDR3 DNA reads TGCGCCAGCAGCCAAGTAATAAAGGGGAAGTCCTACAATGAGCAGTTCTTC. The chain employs TRBV4-1 and TRBJ2-1, with D maybe TRBD1 (5 bases). Trimming left V 1 base short and J 1 base short, with 14 bases between. Germline CDR1 MGHRA, CDR2 YSYEKL. CDR3 size: 17 residues.

This chain links TRBV5-6 with TRBJ1-5, with D possibly TRBD1 on 6 matching bases. The V gene's germline CDR1 is SGHDT and CDR2 YYEEEE. Trimming shortened V by 4 bases and J by 4 bases, and 15 bases separated the two germline ends. The CDR3 has 15 residues. CDR3 sequence (DNA): TGTGCCAGCAGCCTTTGGGGGCTAGGGAATCAGCCCCAGCATTTT. Its protein product is CASSLWGLGNQPQHF.

The genes are TRBV30 and TRBJ1-2, with no clear D. The CDR3 has 16 residues. Per the germline V gene, CDR1 is GTSNPN and CDR2 is SVGIG (reference sequence). The ends were cut back, 0 bases at V and 4 bases at J, with 18 bases in the middle. CDR3 DNA: TGTGCCTGGAGTGTATCCCCCCTCCACAGCATCTATGGCTACACCTTC. Its translation is CAWSVSPLHSIYGYTF.

This chain connects TRBV27 to TRBJ2-7; 10 nucleotides line up with TRBD1. V lost 3 bases and J lost 2; bases outside the gene matches: 1. CDR1 is MNHEY, CDR2 SMNVEV, per germline (reference sequence). The length of the CDR3 is 14 residues. The CDR3 nucleotides are TGTGCCAGCAGTTTTGGGACAGGGGCCTACGAGCAGTACTTC. It encodes CASSFGTGAYEQYF.

This chain uses TRBV12-3 or TRBV12-4 with TRBJ2-7, with 8 bases lining up with TRBD1. The trim removed 11 bases at V and 6 bases at J, leaving 6 bases unmatched. The CDR3 is made up of 11 amino acids. CDR3 sequence: CASGTGTEQYF. CDR3 coding DNA: TGTGCCTCCGGGACAGGTACCGAGCAGTACTTC.

The chain has TRBV6-1 and TRBJ1-2; D is unresolved. V gave up 3 bases and J gave up 8 bases, with 16 bases separating them. The CDR3 has 14 amino acids. The germline V gene has CDR1 MNHNS and CDR2 SASEGT. Here the CDR3 DNA reads TGTGCCAGCAGTGACCTCCTAGGTTTTAACGGCTACACCTTC. As protein: CASSDLLGFNGYTF.

J is TRBJ1-2 and V is TRBV27, with 9 bases matching TRBD1. There are 17 residues in the CDR3. The germline CDR1 and CDR2 sequences are MNHEY and SMNVEV (reference sequence). Trimming removed 5 bases from V and 2 bases from J; junction bases left unmatched: 12. The chain's CDR3 is CASSLVLGTGTNYGYTF. The CDR3 nucleotides are TGTGCCAGCAGTCTCGTCTTGGGGACAGGGACCAACTATGGCTACACCTTC.

This clone appeared a few times. At the DNA level, this CDR3 is encoded by other sequences in the same sample as well. The genes are TRBV5-4 and TRBJ2-2; D gene ambiguous. The CDR3 contains 13 residues. Between the trimmed V and J ends, which lost 3 bases and 4 bases, there was a span of 7 bases. From germline, CDR1 is SGHNT and CDR2 YYREEE (reference sequence). CDR3 amino acids: CASSYRGTGELFF. The CDR3, as DNA: TGTGCCAGCAGCTACCGCGGCACCGGGGAGCTGTTTTTT.

This rearrangement joins TRBV6-2 or TRBV6-3 to TRBJ2-2, with TRBD2 identical over 10 bases. Trimming took 5 bases from V and 0 from J; bases not matched to a gene: 18. The CDR3 runs to 21 residues. Germline-derived CDR1 and CDR2 are MNHEY and SVGEGT. This chain's CDR3 is CASSLYPASGRGAANTGELFF. The DNA for the CDR3 is TGTGCCAGCAGTCTATATCCTGCTAGCGGGAGAGGGGCAGCGAACACCGGGGAGCTGTTTTTT.

The chain has TRBV19 and TRBJ1-6; 8 nucleotides agree with TRBD1. The germline CDR1 and CDR2 sequences are LNHDA and SQIVND (reference sequence). V lost 7 bases and J lost 7; bases outside the gene matches: 15. This CDR3 has 17 residues. For the CDR3, the DNA is TGTGCCAGTAAGGATACAGGGGGGCCGGTTGGAAATTCACCCCTCCACTTT. The encoded protein is CASKDTGGPVGNSPLHF.

This clone showed up just once. This chain connects TRBV5-6 to TRBJ1-1; D is uncertain. Between the trimmed V and J ends, which lost 4 bases and 3 bases, there was a span of 10 bases. The germline CDR1 and CDR2 sequences are SGHDT and YYEEEE. The CDR3 is made up of 13 amino acids. The CDR3 nucleotides are TGTGCCAGCAGCCAGGACTTAGACACTGAAGCTTTCTTT. It specifies CASSQDLDTEAFF.